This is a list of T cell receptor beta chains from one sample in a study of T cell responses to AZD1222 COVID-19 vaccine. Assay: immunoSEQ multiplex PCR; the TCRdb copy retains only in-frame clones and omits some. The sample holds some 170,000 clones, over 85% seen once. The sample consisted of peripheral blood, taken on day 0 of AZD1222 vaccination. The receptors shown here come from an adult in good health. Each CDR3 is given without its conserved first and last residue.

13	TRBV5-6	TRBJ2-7	ASSLGWGQSYEQY
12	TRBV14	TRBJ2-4	ASSPDLHAGIQY
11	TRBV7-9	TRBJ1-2	ASSFNWGEGYT
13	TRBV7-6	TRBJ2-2	ASSPASVNTGELF
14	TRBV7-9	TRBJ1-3	ASSAMSPGAGNTIY
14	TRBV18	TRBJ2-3	ASSPVPGQHTDTQY
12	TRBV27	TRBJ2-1	ASSPQDHYNEQF
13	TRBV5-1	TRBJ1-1	ASSLGTGTVTEAF
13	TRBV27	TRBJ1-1	ASSRRDRASTEAF
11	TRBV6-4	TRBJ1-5	ASSVGANQPQH
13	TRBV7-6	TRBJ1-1	ASSLGATGGGEAF
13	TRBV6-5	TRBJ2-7	ASSMAASGIYEQY
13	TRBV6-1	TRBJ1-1	ASSEGREGNTEAF
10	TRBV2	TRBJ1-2	ATQTGSRGYT
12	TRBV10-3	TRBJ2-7	AISNAGQGDEQY
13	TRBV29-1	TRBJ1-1	SVGGLGSLNTEAF
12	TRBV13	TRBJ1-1	ASGDRSMNTEAF
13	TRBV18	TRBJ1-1	ASSLRDRWNTEAF
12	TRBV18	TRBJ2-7	ASSPGQGHSEQY
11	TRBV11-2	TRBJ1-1	ASSLDRNTEAF
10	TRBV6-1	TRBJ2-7	ASSEGRDEQY
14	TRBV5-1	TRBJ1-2	ASSPGTGGIIYGYT
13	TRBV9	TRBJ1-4	ASSPGTGTNEKLF
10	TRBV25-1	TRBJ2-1	ASSYGHNEQF
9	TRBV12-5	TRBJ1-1	ASGFNTEAF
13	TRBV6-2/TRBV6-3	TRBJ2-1	ASSTSGGRWDEQF
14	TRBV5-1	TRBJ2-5	ASSLDRGWSDETQY
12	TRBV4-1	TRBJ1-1	ASSLRQGGSEAF
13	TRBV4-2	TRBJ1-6	ASSPLTGYNSPLH
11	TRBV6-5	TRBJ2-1	ASTVSGANEQF
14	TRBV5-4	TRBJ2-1	ASSFGTVGNYNEQF